This TCR beta chain derives from a study of CD8 T cells in ankylosing spondylitis (dated 2017 in TCRdb). In the study overall: The study set out to find disease-linked TCR variants by profiling T cell receptor beta repertoires in ankylosing spondylitis patients and healthy donors. The full study cohort was made up of 25 ankylosing spondylitis patients and about a hundred healthy donors. Samples of peripheral blood were taken, and for ankylosing spondylitis patients, synovial fluid was collected as well. Results and caveats for the whole study, not just this receptor: The disease-linked clones had a CD8+ phenotype and were found at relatively low frequencies in peripheral blood. Some motif variants were previously reported in synovial fluid and blood of reactive arthritis patients, suggesting common disease-initiation mechanisms. Blood from ankylosing spondylitis patients appeared to be characterized by a TCR beta motif composed of under ten highly homologous amino acid variants. Significant enrichment of the disease-linked clones was reported in matched synovial fluid samples from ankylosing spondylitis patients.

Ends trimmed: V by 2 bases, J by 4 bases; bases unmatched to a gene: 2. CDR1 and CDR2, looked up from the germline V gene, are KGHDR and SFDVKD. The CDR3 measures 14 amino acids from cysteine to phenylalanine. Solely the CDR3 DNA is kept, with 42 bases framed from the first base. Sequenced using an Illumina HiSeq 2500. TCR beta libraries were prepared by quantitative 5'-RACE with molecular barcodes. The original pipeline was this. Disease-linked TCR variants were identified with a new computational method built on a probabilistic model of VDJ rearrangement. TCRdb ran its own pipeline on the public reads, namely fastp trimming at Q25 and MiXCR clone calling, and kept in-frame beta chains. CDR3 protein sequences are deduplicated, and each keeps its most common genes and DNA. TCRdb, rather than the study authors, made the V and J calls. In all, the sample holds around 770,000 distinct CDR3 sequences, and about an eighth of those were seen once. Together, the top ten hold more than 0.5% of the sample.

This clonotype was detected a few times. There is no known antigen for this receptor. The sample holds no much larger clone one base away, and base qualities are not on file. The V gene is TRBV24-1 and the J gene is TRBJ2-5, and 8 junctional nucleotides match TRBD1. Sequencing used blood, either unsorted or a sorted T cell fraction (not recorded which). The sequence was obtained from a male donor with ankylosing spondylitis. CDR3 reads: CATSDSGGAETQYF. The nucleotide sequence is given as TGTGCCACCAGTGATTCAGGGGGCGCAGAGACCCAGTACTTC.